The 16 T cell receptor beta chains presented below share a single source sample, sequenced in a study of T cell changes during pregnancy in multiple sclerosis. Libraries were prepared by immunoSEQ multiplex PCR; TCRdb keeps only in-frame clonotypes and omits some of them. The sample includes about 87,000 clones, around 95% of them seen just once. The sequences come from peripheral blood, collected in the third trimester of pregnancy. The origin of the receptors is a female donor in good health, enrolled as a control in a pregnancy study.

The chain employs TRBV6-5 and TRBJ2-7, with 10 bases lining up with TRBD1. V shed 6 bases and J 1 base; nucleotides not matched to a gene: 3. The CDR3 sequence is 14 residues long. CDR1 and CDR2 from the germline V gene are MNHEY and SVGAGI. CDR3 in amino acids: CASRPDRGSYEQYF. CDR3 DNA: TGTGCCAGCAGACCGGACAGGGGGTCCTACGAGCAGTACTTC.

The rearrangement links TRBV9 to TRBJ2-3, with D uncertain. Germline V lookup: CDR1 SGDLS, CDR2 YYNGEE. The CDR3 runs to 12 residues. V was pared by 3 bases and J by 1 base, with 3 bases between. The CDR3 DNA reads as TGTGCCAGCAGCGCCGGCACAGATACGCAGTATTTT. It yields the protein CASSAGTDTQYF.

The genes are TRBV27 and TRBJ1-2; 8 nucleotides match TRBD1. J gave up 0 bases and V 11 bases, and 11 bases lay outside the gene matches. CDR3 size: 15 residues. Germline lookup yields CDR1 MNHEY and CDR2 SMNVEV (reference sequence). CDR3 bases: TGTGCCGGCGGACAGGGTCGTAAAGCTAACTATGGCTACACCTTC. Translated, it gives CAGGQGRKANYGYTF.

The rearrangement uses TRBV30 and TRBJ1-1; no firm D call. V was pared by 4 bases and J by 3 bases, with 12 bases between. Germline values: CDR1 GTSNPN, CDR2 SVGIG (reference sequence). The CDR3 runs to 13 residues. CDR3 sequence reads: CAWTPGGYTEAFF. The CDR3, as DNA: TGTGCCTGGACCCCGGGAGGGTACACTGAAGCTTTCTTT.

V usage is TRBV5-1 and J usage is TRBJ2-1, with TRBD2 matching 8 bases. The CDR3 extends over 17 amino acids. Germline loops: CDR1 SGHRS, CDR2 YFSETQ. The trim removed 0 bases at V and 6 bases at J, leaving 11 bases unmatched. Here the CDR3 DNA reads TGCGCCAGCAGCTTGGGCATCCCGGGAGGGTATAGCAATGAGCAGTTCTTC. Protein sequence: CASSLGIPGGYSNEQFF.

CDR3 loop: CASSPEGETQYF. DNA for the CDR3: TGTGCCAGCAGTCCTGAGGGAGAGACCCAGTACTTC. The V and J genes are TRBV2 and TRBJ2-5, with D possibly matching TRBD2 (5 bases). CDR3 size: 12 residues. Germline V gene lookup returns CDR1 SNHLY and CDR2 FYNNEI. Trimming removed 5 bases at V and 4 bases at J, with 8 bases between.

This clone was recorded once. J is TRBJ2-1 and V is TRBV6-1, with TRBD2 matching over 9 bases. The germline V gene encodes CDR1 MNHNS and CDR2 SASEGT. J was trimmed by 11 bases and V by 5 bases; bases with no gene match: 13. CDR3 length: 15 amino acids. The CDR3: CASSPQAGGPLKQFF. The CDR3, as DNA: TGTGCCAGCAGTCCGCAAGCGGGAGGCCCTTTAAAGCAGTTCTTC.

The chain is built from TRBV18 and TRBJ1-5, with D perhaps TRBD1 (5 bases). In germline, CDR1 is KGHSH, CDR2 LQKENI. This CDR3 contains 13 residues. Trimming took 3 bases from V and 3 from J, leaving 6 bases between them. CDR3 coding DNA: TGTGCCAGCTCACCGGACATCAATCAGCCCCAGCATTTT. This sequence encodes CASSPDINQPQHF.

This rearrangement joins TRBV2 to TRBJ2-3, with 8 bases fitting TRBD2. Per the germline V gene, CDR1 is SNHLY and CDR2 is FYNNEI. Trimming took 5 bases from V and 0 from J; bases not matched to a gene: 4. The CDR3 has 15 residues. The CDR3 nucleotides are TGTGCCAGCAGTCCAGGACTAGCTAGCACAGATACGCAGTATTTT. It codes for CASSPGLASTDTQYF.

This clone showed up just a few times. The chain uses TRBV6-1 and TRBJ1-1, with D unresolved. The germline V gene encodes CDR1 MNHNS and CDR2 SASEGT. This CDR3 region has 13 residues. The V end lost 6 bases, the J end lost 3 bases, and 11 bases lay between the germline ends. CDR3 nucleotide sequence: TGTGCCAGCAGCTACCCGAGTTACACTGAAGCTTTCTTT. It encodes CASSYPSYTEAFF.

The chain combines TRBV5-4 with TRBJ1-2; D uncertain. The CDR3 is 16 amino acids. The germline CDR1 and CDR2 sequences are SGHNT and YYREEE (reference sequence). V was shortened by 4 bases and J by 4 bases, with 20 bases between the two germline ends. The DNA for the CDR3 is TGTGCCAGCAGCCCGTACCGGGGAGCGGGAGCCTATGGCTACACCTTC. Protein product: CASSPYRGAGAYGYTF.

The CDR3 sequence: CASSPGTGLKFGTQYF. CDR3 DNA sequence: TGTGCCAGCAGCCCCGGGACAGGTCTAAAATTTGGGACCCAGTACTTC. V gene TRBV5-5 combines with J gene TRBJ2-5; 8 nucleotides line up with TRBD1. This CDR3 is 16 amino acids long. With V trimmed by 4 bases and J by 7 bases, 15 bases remained unmatched. Germline V gene lookup returns CDR1 SGHKS and CDR2 YYEKEE (reference sequence).

V gene TRBV25-1 combines with J gene TRBJ2-5, with 7 nucleotides matching TRBD2. CDR1 is MGHDK, CDR2 SYGVNS, per germline. The CDR3 is 15 amino acids. V lost 2 bases, J lost 5 bases, and 8 bases stayed unmatched. CDR3 amino acids: CASSEEGRGVETQYF. DNA for the CDR3: TGTGCCAGCAGTGAAGAGGGGAGGGGCGTCGAGACCCAGTACTTC.

The CDR3 sequence is CASSPPTDTQYF. The CDR3 region has the DNA TGTGCCAGCAGCCCCCCAACAGATACGCAGTATTTT. The V call is TRBV7-9, the J call TRBJ2-3; D is uncertain. Germline lookup yields CDR1 SEHNR and CDR2 FQNEAQ (reference sequence). V was pared by 5 bases and J by 3 bases, with 6 bases between. The CDR3 length is 12 residues.

The chain recombines TRBV5-1 with TRBJ2-7, with 9 bases aligning to TRBD1. Losses at the gene ends were 5 bases for V and 7 bases for J; bases not matched to a gene: 10. Germline V gene data show CDR1 as SGHRS and CDR2 as YFSETQ. The CDR3 spans 14 residues. This chain's CDR3 is CASRGGQGPREQYF. The CDR3 DNA reads TGCGCCAGCAGGGGGGGACAGGGCCCTAGGGAGCAGTACTTC.

This chain joins TRBV2 and TRBJ2-1; D gene ambiguous. Between the trimmed V and J ends, which lost 0 bases and 14 bases, there was a span of 8 bases. From germline, CDR1 is SNHLY and CDR2 FYNNEI. The CDR3 consists of 11 residues. CDR3 nucleotides: TGTGCCAGCAGTGAAGCGCTTCGGGAGTTCTTC. It codes for CASSEALREFF.